Below, one TCR beta chain is given with its context. Its antigen is still unknown. This entry belongs to a study of shared clonotypes between healthy human individuals. The CDR3 is made up of 18 amino acids. Trimming took 0 bases from V and 5 from J, leaving 23 bases between them. The germline V gene encodes CDR1 SGHDT and CDR2 YYEEEE. Study-level results: Relative to memory subsets, naive subsets generally showed larger estimated richness.

The run depth of the assay was deep. Replicate sorted-subset PCRs were loaded with around 210 ng DNA, 30,000 or so T cell genomes. The method was immunoSEQ multiplex PCR; TCRdb's version includes in-frame clones alone and lacks a portion of them. The sample holds about 690,000 clones, less than 95% seen once. The TCR was taken from a man between 18 and 35 years old in good health. Some clones in this sample may be carry-over from other donors' samples. Material for sequencing was memory CD8+ T cells from PBMCs. As for subset: CD45RO+ cells pooled with CCR7-negative TemRA cells. This chain joins TRBV5-6 and TRBJ2-5; perhaps TRBD2 as D (6 bases). CDR3 nucleotide sequence: TGTGCCAGCAGCTTGGTTTCGGGGGTTTATTGGGGTCTGGAGACCCAGTACTTC. It translates to CASSLVSGVYWGLETQYF. The full variable domain, its missing parts supplied by reference TRBV5-6 and TRBJ2-5, is DAGVTQSPTHLIKTRGQQVTLRCSPKSGHDTVSWYQQALGQGPQFIFQYYEEEERQRGNFPDRFSGHQFPNYSSELNVNALLLGDSALYLCASSLVSGVYWGLETQYFGPGTRLLVL.